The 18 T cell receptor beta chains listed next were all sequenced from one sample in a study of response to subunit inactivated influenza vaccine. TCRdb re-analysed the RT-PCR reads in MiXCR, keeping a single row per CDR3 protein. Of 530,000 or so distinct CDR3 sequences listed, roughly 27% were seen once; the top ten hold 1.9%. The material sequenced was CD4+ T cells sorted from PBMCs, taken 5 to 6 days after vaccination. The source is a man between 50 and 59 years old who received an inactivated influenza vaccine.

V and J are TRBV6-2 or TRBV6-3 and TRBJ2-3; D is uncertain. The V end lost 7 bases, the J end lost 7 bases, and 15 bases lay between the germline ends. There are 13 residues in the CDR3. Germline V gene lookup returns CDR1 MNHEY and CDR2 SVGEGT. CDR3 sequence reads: CASTRTSTYTQYF. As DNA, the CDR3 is TGTGCCAGCACTAGGACCTCTACTTATACGCAGTATTTT.

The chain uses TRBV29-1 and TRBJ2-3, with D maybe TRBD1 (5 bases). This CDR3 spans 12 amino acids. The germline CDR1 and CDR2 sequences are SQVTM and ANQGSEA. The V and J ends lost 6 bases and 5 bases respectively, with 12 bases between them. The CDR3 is CSVGQSGDTQYF. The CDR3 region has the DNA TGCAGCGTCGGACAATCGGGAGATACGCAGTATTTT.

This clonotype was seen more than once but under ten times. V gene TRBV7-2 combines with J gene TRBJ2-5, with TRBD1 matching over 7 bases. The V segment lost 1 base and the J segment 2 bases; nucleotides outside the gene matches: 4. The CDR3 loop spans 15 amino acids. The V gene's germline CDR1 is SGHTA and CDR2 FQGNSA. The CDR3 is CASSLERDRQETQYF. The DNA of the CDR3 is TGTGCCAGCAGCTTAGAAAGGGACAGACAAGAGACCCAGTACTTC.

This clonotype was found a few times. CDR3 in amino acids: CASSQGQGTEAFF. The CDR3 region has the DNA TGTGCCAGCTCACAGGGACAGGGGACTGAAGCTTTCTTT. The rearrangement links TRBV18 to TRBJ1-1, with 10 bases identical to TRBD1. Germline V gene lookup returns CDR1 KGHSH and CDR2 LQKENI. With 4 bases clipped from V and 5 bases from J, the junction kept 1 base outside the gene matches. The length of the CDR3 is 13 residues.

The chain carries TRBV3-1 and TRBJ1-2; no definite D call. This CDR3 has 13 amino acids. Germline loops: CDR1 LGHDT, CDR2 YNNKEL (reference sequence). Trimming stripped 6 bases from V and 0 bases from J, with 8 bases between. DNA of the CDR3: TGTGCCAGCAGTAAGAGGGCTAACTATGGCTACACCTTC. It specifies CASSKRANYGYTF.

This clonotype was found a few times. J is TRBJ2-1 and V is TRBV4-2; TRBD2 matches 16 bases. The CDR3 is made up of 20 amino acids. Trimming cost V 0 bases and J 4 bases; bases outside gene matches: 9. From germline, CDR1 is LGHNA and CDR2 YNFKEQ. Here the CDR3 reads CASSQDPGTSGRAMYNEQFF. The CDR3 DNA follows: TGTGCCAGCAGCCAAGACCCTGGGACTAGCGGGAGGGCCATGTACAATGAGCAGTTCTTC.

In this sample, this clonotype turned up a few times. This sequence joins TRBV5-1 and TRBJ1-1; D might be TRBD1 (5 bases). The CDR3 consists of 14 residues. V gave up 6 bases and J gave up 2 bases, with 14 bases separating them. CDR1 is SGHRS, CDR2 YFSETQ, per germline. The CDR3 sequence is CASTYSGVNTEAFF. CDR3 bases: TGCGCCAGCACATACTCGGGGGTAAACACTGAAGCTTTCTTT. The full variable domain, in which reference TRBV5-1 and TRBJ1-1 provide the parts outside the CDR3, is KAGVTQTPRYLIKTRGQQVTLSCSPISGHRSVSWYQQTPGQGLQFLFEYFSETQRNKGNFPGRFSGRQFSNSRSEMNVSTLELGDSALYLCASTYSGVNTEAFFGQGTRLTVV.

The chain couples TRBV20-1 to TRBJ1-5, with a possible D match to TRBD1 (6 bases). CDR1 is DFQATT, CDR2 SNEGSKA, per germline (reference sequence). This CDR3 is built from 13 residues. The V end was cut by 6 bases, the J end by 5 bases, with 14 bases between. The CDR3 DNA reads TGCAGTGCCAGGACGGAGGGGGATCAGCCCCAGCATTTT. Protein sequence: CSARTEGDQPQHF.

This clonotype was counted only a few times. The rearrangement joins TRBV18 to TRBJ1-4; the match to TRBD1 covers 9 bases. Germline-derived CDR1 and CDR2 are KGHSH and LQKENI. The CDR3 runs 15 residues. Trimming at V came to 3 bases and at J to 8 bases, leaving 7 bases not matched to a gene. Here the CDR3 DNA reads TGTGCCAGCTCACCGAGGACAGGGGAAAAGGAAAAACTGTTTTTT. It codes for CASSPRTGEKEKLFF.

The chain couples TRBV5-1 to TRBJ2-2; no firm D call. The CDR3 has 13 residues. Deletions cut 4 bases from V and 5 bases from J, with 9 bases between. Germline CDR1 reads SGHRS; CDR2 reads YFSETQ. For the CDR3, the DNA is TGCGCCAGCAGCGTAGGACCAACCGGGGAGCTGTTTTTT. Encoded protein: CASSVGPTGELFF.

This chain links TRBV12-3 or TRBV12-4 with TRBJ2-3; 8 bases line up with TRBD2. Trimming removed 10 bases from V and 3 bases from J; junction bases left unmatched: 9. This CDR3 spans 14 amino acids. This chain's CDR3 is CAIRATSATDTQYF. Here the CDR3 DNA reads TGTGCCATCAGGGCGACTAGCGCGACAGATACGCAGTATTTT.

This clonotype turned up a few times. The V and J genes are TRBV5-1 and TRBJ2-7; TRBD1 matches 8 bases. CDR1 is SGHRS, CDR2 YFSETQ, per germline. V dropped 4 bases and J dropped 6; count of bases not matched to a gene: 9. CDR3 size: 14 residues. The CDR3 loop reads CASSPITTGVEQYF. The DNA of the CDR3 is TGCGCCAGCAGCCCAATTACGACAGGGGTCGAGCAGTACTTC.

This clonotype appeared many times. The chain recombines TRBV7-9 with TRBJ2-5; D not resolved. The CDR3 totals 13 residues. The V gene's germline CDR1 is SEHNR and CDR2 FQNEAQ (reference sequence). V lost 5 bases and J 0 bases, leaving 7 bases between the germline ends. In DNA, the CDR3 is TGTGCCAGCAGCCCTCGGAACCAAGAGACCCAGTACTTC. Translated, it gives CASSPRNQETQYF.

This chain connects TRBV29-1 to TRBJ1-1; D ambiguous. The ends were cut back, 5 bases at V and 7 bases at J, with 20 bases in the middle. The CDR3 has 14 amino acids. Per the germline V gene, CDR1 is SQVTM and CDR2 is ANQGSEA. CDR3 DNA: TGCAGCGTTTCTCACCGGGAAACCGCCTTTGAAGCTTTCTTT. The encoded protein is CSVSHRETAFEAFF.

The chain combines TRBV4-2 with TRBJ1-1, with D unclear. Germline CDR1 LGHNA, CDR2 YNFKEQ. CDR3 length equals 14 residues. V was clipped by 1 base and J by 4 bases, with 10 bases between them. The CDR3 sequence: CASSQGSTATEAFF. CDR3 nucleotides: TGTGCCAGCAGCCAAGGGTCTACGGCCACTGAAGCTTTCTTT.

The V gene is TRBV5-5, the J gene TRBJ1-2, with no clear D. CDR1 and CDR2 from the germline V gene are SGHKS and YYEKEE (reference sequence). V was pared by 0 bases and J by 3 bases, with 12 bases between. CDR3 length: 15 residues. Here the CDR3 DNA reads TGTGCCAGCAGCTTGGAGGGCCGCCCCGACTATGGCTACACCTTC. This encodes CASSLEGRPDYGYTF.

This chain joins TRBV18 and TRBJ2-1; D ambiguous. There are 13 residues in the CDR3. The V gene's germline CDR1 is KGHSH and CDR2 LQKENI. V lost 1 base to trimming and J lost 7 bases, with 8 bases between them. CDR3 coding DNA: TGTGCCAGCTCACCACGAGCCGGGAATGAGCAGTTCTTC. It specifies CASSPRAGNEQFF.

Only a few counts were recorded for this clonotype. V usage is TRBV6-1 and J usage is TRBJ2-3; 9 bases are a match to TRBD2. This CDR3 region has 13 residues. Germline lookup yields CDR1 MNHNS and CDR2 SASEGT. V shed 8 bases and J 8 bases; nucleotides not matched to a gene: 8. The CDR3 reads CASGASGTGTQYF. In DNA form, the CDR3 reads TGTGCCAGCGGGGCTAGCGGGACCGGTACGCAGTATTTT.